This entry lists 5 T cell receptor beta chains sequenced from one sample in a study of blood T cell repertoires in COVID-19. Profiling relied on immunoSEQ multiplex PCR, and the TCRdb table lists in-frame clones only, not all of them. Of some 140,000 clones in the sample, approximately 86% are singletons; the top ten hold under 0.8%. The sample consisted of peripheral blood. These TCRs come from a man in his 60s with COVID-19, enrolled during active disease.

The chain combines TRBV4-2 with TRBJ2-1, with TRBD2 as a possible D gene (6 bases). The CDR3 is 17 amino acids. Germline assignment: CDR1 LGHNA and CDR2 YNFKEQ. V dropped 1 base and J dropped 12 bases, with 25 bases sitting between them. The CDR3 sequence: CASSQGGSGKLGLGQFF. Here the CDR3 DNA reads TGTGCCAGCAGCCAAGGGGGTAGCGGCAAACTTGGCTTGGGGCAGTTCTTC.

The chain couples TRBV10-3 to TRBJ1-6, with D unresolved. CDR1 ENHRY and CDR2 SYGVKD come from the germline V gene. The CDR3 covers 15 residues. The V end lost 7 bases, the J end lost 7 bases, and 17 bases lay between the germline ends. CDR3 amino acids: CAITSGSNQNSPLHF. The DNA for the CDR3 is TGTGCCATCACCTCGGGGTCCAACCAGAATTCACCCCTCCACTTT.

This clone was recorded a few times. Different DNA sequences within this sample yield the same CDR3. The genes are TRBV7-6 and TRBJ2-3; 9 bases are a match to TRBD2. The length of the CDR3 is 15 residues. J lost 1 base, V lost 2 bases, and 1 base had no gene match. Germline V gene lookup returns CDR1 SGHVS and CDR2 FNYEAQ. The CDR3, as DNA: TGTGCCAGCAGCTTACCTAGCGGGGGCACAGATACGCAGTATTTT. It is translated as CASSLPSGGTDTQYF.

The chain couples TRBV29-1 to TRBJ1-2; D is undetermined. Germline CDR1 reads SQVTM; CDR2 reads ANQGSEA. The V gene lost 3 bases and the J gene lost 2 bases, with 10 bases spanning the gap. CDR3 length: 13 amino acids. CDR3 sequence reads: CSVEPGLNYGYTF. The CDR3 DNA reads as TGCAGCGTTGAGCCAGGCTTAAACTATGGCTACACCTTC.

The chain combines TRBV30 with TRBJ2-2; TRBD1 agrees at 7 bases. This CDR3 spans 13 amino acids. Germline V lookup: CDR1 GTSNPN, CDR2 SVGIG (reference sequence). V lost 5 bases and J lost 5; bases outside the gene matches: 5. DNA for the CDR3: TGTGCCTGGGAGACAGGGCTGACCGGGGAGCTGTTTTTT. Translated: CAWETGLTGELFF.